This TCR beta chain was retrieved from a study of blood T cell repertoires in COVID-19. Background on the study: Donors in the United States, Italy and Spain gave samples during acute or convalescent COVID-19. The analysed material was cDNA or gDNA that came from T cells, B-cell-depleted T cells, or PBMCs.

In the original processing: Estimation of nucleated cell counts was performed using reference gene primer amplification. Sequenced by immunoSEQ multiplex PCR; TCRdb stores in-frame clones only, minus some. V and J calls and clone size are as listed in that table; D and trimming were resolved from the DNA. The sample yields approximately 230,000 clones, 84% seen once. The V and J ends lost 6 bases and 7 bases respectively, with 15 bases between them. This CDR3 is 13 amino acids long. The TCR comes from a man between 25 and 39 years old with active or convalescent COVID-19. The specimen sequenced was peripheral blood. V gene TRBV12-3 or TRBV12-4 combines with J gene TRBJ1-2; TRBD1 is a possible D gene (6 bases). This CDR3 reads CASSQQGMGGYTF. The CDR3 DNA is TGTGCCAGCAGCCAACAGGGTATGGGTGGCTACACCTTC.